The clone carrying this T cell receptor (beta chain) is labeled medium-sized based on frequency. The antigen remains unidentified. This specimen comes from a study of T cells expressing NK-cell markers. On the study more broadly: It was sorted CD3+CD56+NKG2C+, CD3+CD56+NKG2C- and CD3+CD56-NKG2C+ T cells that supplied the TCR beta repertoires. Points from the study as a whole: Among several donors, these clonotypes also ranked first in the CD3+CD56-NKG2C+ fraction.

The CDR3 loop spans 14 amino acids. Looked up from germline, CDR1 is SEHNR and CDR2 is FQNEAQ (reference sequence). Production of TCR beta cDNA relied on 5'RACE template switching with UMIs. TCRdb reanalyzed the 5' RACE reads, giving one entry per CDR3 protein sequence and no DNA. This sample's clone table lists about 460,000 distinct CDR3 sequences. The chain carries TRBV7-9 and TRBJ2-1; TCRdb outputs TRBD1, but without DNA this stays unchecked. What was sequenced was blood T cells: a sorted CD56 or NKG2C T cell subset, CD4+ or CD8+ T cells, or bulk PBMC T cells (not recorded which). The receptor comes from a woman aged 45-60 years in good health. CDR3 protein: CASSPSRGYNEQFF.